Each of the 9 T cell receptor beta chains below was sequenced from the same sample in a study of T cell repertoires in cytomegalovirus infection. One entry per CDR3 protein results from TCRdb running MiXCR on the reads. Of 640,000 or so distinct CDR3 sequences in the sample, roughly a third were seen once. These receptors have no known antigen. The material was cultured PBMCs, obtained from culture after CMV antigen stimulation. These receptors all come from a human donor in good health (CMV status not recorded). Some clones in this sample may be carry-over from other donors' samples.

The chain employs TRBV12-3 or TRBV12-4 and TRBJ2-5, with D tentatively TRBD2 (6 bases). The CDR3 extends over 15 amino acids. Trimming removed 6 bases at V and 5 bases at J, with 19 bases between. The CDR3 region has the DNA TGTGCCAGCAGGCACTCGCTAGCGAATACGGAGACCCAGTACTTC. Amino acids: CASRHSLANTETQYF.

This chain joins TRBV15 and TRBJ2-5, with D perhaps matching TRBD1 (7 bases). Trimming stripped 5 bases from V and 7 bases from J, with 17 bases between. The CDR3 is 14 residues long. CDR1 and CDR2 (germline): LNHNV, YYDKDF (reference sequence). The CDR3 reads CATSWRQGSGTQYF. CDR3 nucleotides: TGTGCCACCAGCTGGAGACAGGGTAGCGGGACCCAGTACTTC.

Notes on this clonotype: With a much larger clone just one base away, this may be a read error. The rearrangement links TRBV7-2 to TRBJ2-5; 8 bases agree with TRBD2. CDR3 size: 14 residues. CDR1 SGHTA and CDR2 FQGNSA come from the germline V gene. The J segment lost 5 bases and the V segment lost 8 bases, leaving 10 bases of the junction unmatched. The CDR3 bases are TGTGCCAGCGGATTAGCGGGGTCGAGTGAGACCCAGTACTTC. This translates into CASGLAGSSETQYF.

The rearrangement uses TRBV19 and TRBJ1-5; maybe TRBD1 (5 bases). The V end lost 1 base, the J end lost 0 bases, and 7 bases lay between the germline ends. The CDR3 totals 15 residues. The germline CDR1 and CDR2 sequences are LNHDA and SQIVND (reference sequence). The CDR3 nucleotides read TGTGCCAGTAGTATAGGGGACCGTAGCAATCAGCCCCAGCATTTT. This sequence encodes CASSIGDRSNQPQHF.

This chain's CDR3 is CASSASGYGYTF. The CDR3 nucleotides are TGTGCCAGCAGCGCCTCGGGCTATGGCTACACCTTC. The chain uses TRBV7-2 and TRBJ1-2, with D unclear. The CDR3 contains 12 residues. V gave up 5 bases and J gave up 4 bases, with 8 bases separating them. Germline V gene sequence: CDR1 SGHTA, CDR2 FQGNSA.

The chain has TRBV28 and TRBJ2-2; the D gene is possibly TRBD2 (6 bases). This CDR3 has 15 amino acids. Germline V gene lookup returns CDR1 MDHEN and CDR2 SYDVKM. Trimming shortened V by 4 bases and J by 4 bases, and 13 bases separated the two germline ends. This CDR3 is CASSSSGRSTGELFF. CDR3 DNA sequence: TGTGCCAGCAGTTCCAGCGGGCGTAGCACCGGGGAGCTGTTTTTT.

This clonotype was detected a few times. V gene TRBV28 combines with J gene TRBJ1-5; D unclear. The germline V gene encodes CDR1 MDHEN and CDR2 SYDVKM. V was trimmed by 3 bases and J by 7 bases, leaving 10 bases between them. The CDR3 is made up of 13 amino acids. This chain's CDR3 is CASSFDLEQPQHF. The CDR3 DNA follows: TGTGCCAGCAGTTTTGATTTGGAACAGCCCCAGCATTTT.

This clonotype was detected only a few times. The rearrangement links TRBV5-4 to TRBJ2-1; perhaps TRBD2 as D (7 bases). Germline CDR1 SGHNT, CDR2 YYREEE (reference sequence). CDR3 length: 15 amino acids. Between the trimmed V and J ends, which lost 1 base and 6 bases, there was a span of 14 bases. CDR3 DNA sequence: TGTGCCAGCAGCTTGAAAGGCGGGGGCCCCAATGAGCAGTTCTTC. This gives the protein CASSLKGGGPNEQFF.

The J gene is TRBJ2-7, the V gene TRBV5-1; D might be TRBD1 (5 bases). CDR1 is SGHRS, CDR2 YFSETQ, per germline. The CDR3 is 13 amino acids. V dropped 0 bases and J dropped 5 bases, with 9 bases sitting between them. DNA for the CDR3: TGCGCCAGCAGCTTGGACAGGTATAACGAGCAGTACTTC. It translates to CASSLDRYNEQYF.